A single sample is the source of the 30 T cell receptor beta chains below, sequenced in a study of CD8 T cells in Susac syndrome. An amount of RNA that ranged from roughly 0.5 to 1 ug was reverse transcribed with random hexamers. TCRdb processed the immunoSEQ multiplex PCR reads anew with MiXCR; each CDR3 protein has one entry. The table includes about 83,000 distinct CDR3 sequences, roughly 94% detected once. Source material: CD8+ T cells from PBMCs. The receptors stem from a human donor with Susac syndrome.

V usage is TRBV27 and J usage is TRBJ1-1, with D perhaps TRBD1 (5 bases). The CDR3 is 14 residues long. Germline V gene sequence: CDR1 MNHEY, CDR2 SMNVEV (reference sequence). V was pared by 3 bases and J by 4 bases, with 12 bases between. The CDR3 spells CASSLTNRGTEAFF. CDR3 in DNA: TGTGCCAGCAGTTTGACAAATAGGGGCACTGAAGCTTTCTTT.

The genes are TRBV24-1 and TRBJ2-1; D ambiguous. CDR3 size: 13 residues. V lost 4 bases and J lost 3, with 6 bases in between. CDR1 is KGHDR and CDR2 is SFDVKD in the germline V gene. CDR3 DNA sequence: TGTGCCACCAGTGAAGGGAACTACAATGAGCAGTTCTTC. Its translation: CATSEGNYNEQFF.

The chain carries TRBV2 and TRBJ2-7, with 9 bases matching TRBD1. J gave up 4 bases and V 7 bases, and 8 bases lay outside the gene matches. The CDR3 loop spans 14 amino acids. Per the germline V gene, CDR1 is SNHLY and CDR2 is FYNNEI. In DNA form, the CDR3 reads TGTGCCAGCAAGGCGGCACAGGGGGCGTACGAGCAGTACTTC. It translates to CASKAAQGAYEQYF. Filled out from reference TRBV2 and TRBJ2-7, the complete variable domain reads EPEVTQTPSHQVTQMGQEVILRCVPISNHLYFYWYRQILGQKVEFLVSFYNNEISEKSEIFDDQFSVERPDGSNFTLKIRSTKLEDSAMYFCASKAAQGAYEQYFGPGTRLTVT.

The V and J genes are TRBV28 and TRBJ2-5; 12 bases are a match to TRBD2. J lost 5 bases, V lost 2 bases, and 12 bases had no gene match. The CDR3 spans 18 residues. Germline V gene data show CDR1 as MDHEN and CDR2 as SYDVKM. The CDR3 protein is CASSLPGLAGGSGETQYF. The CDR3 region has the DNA TGTGCCAGCAGTTTACCCGGCCTAGCGGGAGGGTCTGGGGAGACCCAGTACTTC. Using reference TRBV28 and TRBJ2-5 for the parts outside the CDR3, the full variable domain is DVKVTQSSRYLVKRTGEKVFLECVQDMDHENMFWYRQDPGLGLRLIYFSYDVKMKEKGDIPEGYSVSREKKERFSLILESASTNQTSMYLCASSLPGLAGGSGETQYFGPGTRLLVL.

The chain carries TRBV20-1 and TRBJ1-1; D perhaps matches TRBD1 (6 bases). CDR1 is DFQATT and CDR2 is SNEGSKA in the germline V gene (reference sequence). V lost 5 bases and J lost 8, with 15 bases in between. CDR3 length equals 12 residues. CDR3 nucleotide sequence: TGCAGTGCTCCAACGGGGGGGACAGAAGCTTTCTTT. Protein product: CSAPTGGTEAFF.

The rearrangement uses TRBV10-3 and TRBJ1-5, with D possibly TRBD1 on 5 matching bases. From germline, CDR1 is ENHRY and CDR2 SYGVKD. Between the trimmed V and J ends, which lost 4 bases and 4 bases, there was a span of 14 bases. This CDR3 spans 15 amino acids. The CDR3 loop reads CAISVSGNPNQPQHF. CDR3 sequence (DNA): TGTGCCATCAGTGTTTCAGGGAACCCAAATCAGCCCCAGCATTTT.

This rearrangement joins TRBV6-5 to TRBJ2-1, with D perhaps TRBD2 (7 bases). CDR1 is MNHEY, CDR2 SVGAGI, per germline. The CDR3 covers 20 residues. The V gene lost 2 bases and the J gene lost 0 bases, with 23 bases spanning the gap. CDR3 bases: TGTGCCAGCAGTTACGGGGGCGGAAGCGGGACGGGGAGCTCCTACAATGAGCAGTTCTTC. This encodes CASSYGGGSGTGSSYNEQFF.

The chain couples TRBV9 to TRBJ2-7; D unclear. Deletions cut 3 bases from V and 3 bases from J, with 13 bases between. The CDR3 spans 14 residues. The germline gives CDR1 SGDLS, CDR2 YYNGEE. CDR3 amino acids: CASSAGDSGYEQYF. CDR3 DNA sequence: TGTGCCAGCAGCGCAGGAGACTCGGGCTACGAGCAGTACTTC.

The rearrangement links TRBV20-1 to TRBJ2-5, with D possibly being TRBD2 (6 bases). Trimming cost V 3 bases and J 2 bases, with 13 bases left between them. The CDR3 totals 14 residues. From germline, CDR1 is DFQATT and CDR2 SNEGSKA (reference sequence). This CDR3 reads CSASRASEQETQYF. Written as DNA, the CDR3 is TGCAGTGCTAGTCGGGCTAGCGAACAAGAGACCCAGTACTTC.

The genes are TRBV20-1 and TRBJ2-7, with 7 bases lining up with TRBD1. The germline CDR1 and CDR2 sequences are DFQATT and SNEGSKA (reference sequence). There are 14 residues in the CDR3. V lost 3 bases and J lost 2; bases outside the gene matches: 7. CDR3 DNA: TGCAGTGCTAGGACAGGGACCCTGACCTACGAGCAGTACTTC. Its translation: CSARTGTLTYEQYF.

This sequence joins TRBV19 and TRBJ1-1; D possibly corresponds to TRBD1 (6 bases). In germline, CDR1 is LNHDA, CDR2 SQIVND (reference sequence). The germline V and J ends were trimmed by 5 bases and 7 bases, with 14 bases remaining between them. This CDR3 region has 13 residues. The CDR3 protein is CASSEAGGREAFF. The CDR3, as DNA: TGTGCCAGTAGTGAAGCGGGGGGCCGTGAAGCTTTCTTT.

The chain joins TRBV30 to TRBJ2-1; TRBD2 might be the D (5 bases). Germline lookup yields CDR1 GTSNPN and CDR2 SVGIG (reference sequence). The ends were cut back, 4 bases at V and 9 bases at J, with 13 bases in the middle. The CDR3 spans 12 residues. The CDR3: CAWTKTGIEQFF. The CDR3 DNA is TGTGCCTGGACCAAGACGGGAATTGAGCAGTTCTTC. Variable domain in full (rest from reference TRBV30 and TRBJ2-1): SQTIHQWPATLVQPVGSPLSLECTVEGTSNPNLYWYRQAAGRGLQLLFYSVGIGQISSEVPQNLSASRPQDRQFILSSKKLLLSDSGFYLCAWTKTGIEQFFGPGTRLTVL.

The CDR3 reads CSVEDAHNEQFF. CDR3 nucleotide sequence: TGCAGCGTTGAAGATGCCCACAATGAGCAGTTCTTC. The chain couples TRBV29-1 to TRBJ2-1; D unclear. Trimming shortened V by 0 bases and J by 5 bases, and 5 bases separated the two germline ends. This CDR3 is 12 amino acids long. Germline CDR1 reads SQVTM; CDR2 reads ANQGSEA.

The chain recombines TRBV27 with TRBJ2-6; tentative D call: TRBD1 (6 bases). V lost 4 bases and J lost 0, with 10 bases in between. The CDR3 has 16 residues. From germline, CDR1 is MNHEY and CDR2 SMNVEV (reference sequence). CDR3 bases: TGTGCCAGCAGTTGGACAGTACCCTCTGGGGCCAACGTCCTGACTTTC. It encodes CASSWTVPSGANVLTF.

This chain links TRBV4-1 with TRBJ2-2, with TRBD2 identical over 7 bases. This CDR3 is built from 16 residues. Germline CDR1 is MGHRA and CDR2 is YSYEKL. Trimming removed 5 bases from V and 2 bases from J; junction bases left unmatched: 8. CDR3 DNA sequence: TGCGCCAGCAGCGTTTTACCGGGACTAAACACCGGGGAGCTGTTTTTT. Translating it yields CASSVLPGLNTGELFF.

Here the CDR3 reads CSARVLAGDYNEQFF. The CDR3 coding sequence is TGCAGTGCTAGAGTTCTAGCGGGAGACTACAATGAGCAGTTCTTC. The chain has TRBV20-1 and TRBJ2-1, with 10 bases identical to TRBD2. The V segment lost 1 base and the J segment 3 bases; nucleotides outside the gene matches: 3. This CDR3 region has 15 residues. The V gene's germline CDR1 is DFQATT and CDR2 SNEGSKA (reference sequence).

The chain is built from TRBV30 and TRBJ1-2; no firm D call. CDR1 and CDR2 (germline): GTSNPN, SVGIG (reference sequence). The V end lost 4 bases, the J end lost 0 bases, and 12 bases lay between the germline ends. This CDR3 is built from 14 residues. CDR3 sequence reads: CAWTPLGSNYGYTF. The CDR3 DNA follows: TGTGCCTGGACCCCGTTGGGATCTAACTATGGCTACACCTTC.

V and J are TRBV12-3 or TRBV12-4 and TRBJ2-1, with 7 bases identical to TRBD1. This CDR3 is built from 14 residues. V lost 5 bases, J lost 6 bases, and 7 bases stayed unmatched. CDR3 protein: CASSPTGTSNEQFF. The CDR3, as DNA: TGTGCCAGCAGTCCGACAGGGACCAGCAATGAGCAGTTCTTC.

In DNA form, the CDR3 reads TGTGCCAGCAGCGTAGAGCGGGAGTCTGGGGCCAACGTCCTGACTTTC. Residues: CASSVERESGANVLTF. This chain links TRBV9 with TRBJ2-6; 8 positions agree with TRBD2. CDR1 and CDR2 (germline): SGDLS, YYNGEE. This CDR3 comprises 16 residues. V dropped 0 bases and J dropped 1; count of bases not matched to a gene: 0.

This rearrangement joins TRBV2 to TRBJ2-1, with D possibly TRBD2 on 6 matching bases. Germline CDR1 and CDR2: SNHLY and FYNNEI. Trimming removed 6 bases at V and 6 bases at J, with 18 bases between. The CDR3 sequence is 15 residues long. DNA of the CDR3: TGTGCCAGCAGCGTTAGCGGAGGAGGGGCCAATGAGCAGTTCTTC. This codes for CASSVSGGGANEQFF.

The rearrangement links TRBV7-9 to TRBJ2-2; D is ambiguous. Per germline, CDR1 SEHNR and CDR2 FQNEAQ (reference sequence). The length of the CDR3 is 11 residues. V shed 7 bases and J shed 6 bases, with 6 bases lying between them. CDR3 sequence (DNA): TGTGCCAGCAAAGGACCCGGGGAGCTGTTTTTT. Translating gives CASKGPGELFF.

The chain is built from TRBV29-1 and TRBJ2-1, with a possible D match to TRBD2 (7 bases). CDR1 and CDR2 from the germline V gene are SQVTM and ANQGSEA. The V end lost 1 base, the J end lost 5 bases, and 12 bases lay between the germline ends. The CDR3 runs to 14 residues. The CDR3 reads CSVEGWEGDNEQFF. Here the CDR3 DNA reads TGCAGCGTTGAAGGGTGGGAGGGGGACAATGAGCAGTTCTTC.

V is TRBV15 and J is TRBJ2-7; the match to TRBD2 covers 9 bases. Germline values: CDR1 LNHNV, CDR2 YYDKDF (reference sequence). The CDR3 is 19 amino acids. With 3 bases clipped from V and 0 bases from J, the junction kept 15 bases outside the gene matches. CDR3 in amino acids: CATSSLMTSGERYSYEQYF. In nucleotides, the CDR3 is TGTGCCACCAGCAGCCTGATGACTAGCGGAGAACGATACTCCTACGAGCAGTACTTC.

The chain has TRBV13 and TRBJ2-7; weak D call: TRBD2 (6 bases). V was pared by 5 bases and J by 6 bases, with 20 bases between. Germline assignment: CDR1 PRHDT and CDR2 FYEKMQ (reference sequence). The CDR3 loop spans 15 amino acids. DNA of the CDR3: TGTGCCAGCAGCCCCACCTCGGGACTCCAGGGCGAGCAGTACTTC. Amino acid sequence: CASSPTSGLQGEQYF.

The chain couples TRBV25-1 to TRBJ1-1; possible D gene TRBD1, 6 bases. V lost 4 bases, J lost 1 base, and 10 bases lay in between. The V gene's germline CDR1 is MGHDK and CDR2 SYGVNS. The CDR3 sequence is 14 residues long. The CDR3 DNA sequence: TGTGCCAGCAGTGCCCCAGGGGCGAACACTGAAGCTTTCTTT. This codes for CASSAPGANTEAFF.

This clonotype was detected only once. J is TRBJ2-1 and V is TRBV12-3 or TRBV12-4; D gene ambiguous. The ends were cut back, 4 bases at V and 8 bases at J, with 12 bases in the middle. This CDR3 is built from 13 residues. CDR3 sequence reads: CASSYLPADEQFF. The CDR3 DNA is TGTGCCAGCAGTTATCTCCCTGCGGATGAGCAGTTCTTC.

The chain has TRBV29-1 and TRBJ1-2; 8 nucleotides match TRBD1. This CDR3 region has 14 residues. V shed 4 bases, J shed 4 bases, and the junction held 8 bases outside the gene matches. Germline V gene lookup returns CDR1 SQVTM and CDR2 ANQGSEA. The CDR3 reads CSVAGTGGSYGYTF. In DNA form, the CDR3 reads TGCAGCGTTGCCGGGACAGGTGGTAGCTATGGCTACACCTTC.

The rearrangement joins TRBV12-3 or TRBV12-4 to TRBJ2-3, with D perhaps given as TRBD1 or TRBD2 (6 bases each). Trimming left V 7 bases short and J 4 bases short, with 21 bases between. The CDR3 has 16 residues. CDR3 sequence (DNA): TGTGCCAGCACCCCAGGACTAATGGGGGCGGCAGATACGCAGTATTTT. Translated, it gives CASTPGLMGAADTQYF.

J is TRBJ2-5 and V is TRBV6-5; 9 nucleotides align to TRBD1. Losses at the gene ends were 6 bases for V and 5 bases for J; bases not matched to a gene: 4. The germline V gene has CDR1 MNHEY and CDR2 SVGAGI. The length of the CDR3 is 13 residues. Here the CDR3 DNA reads TGTGCCAGCAGACAGGGGGCGAAGGAGACCCAGTACTTC. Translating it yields CASRQGAKETQYF.

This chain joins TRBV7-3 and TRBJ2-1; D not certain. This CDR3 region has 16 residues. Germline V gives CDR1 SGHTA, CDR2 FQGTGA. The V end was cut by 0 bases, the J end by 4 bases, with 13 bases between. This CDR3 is CASSLTMAGAYNEQFF. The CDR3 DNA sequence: TGTGCCAGCAGCTTAACGATGGCCGGCGCATACAATGAGCAGTTCTTC. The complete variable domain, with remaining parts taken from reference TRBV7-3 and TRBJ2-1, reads GAGVSQTPSNKVTEKGKYVELRCDPISGHTALYWYRQSLGQGPEFLIYFQGTGAADDSGLPNDRFFAVRPEGSVSTLKIQRTERGDSAVYLCASSLTMAGAYNEQFFGPGTRLTVL.